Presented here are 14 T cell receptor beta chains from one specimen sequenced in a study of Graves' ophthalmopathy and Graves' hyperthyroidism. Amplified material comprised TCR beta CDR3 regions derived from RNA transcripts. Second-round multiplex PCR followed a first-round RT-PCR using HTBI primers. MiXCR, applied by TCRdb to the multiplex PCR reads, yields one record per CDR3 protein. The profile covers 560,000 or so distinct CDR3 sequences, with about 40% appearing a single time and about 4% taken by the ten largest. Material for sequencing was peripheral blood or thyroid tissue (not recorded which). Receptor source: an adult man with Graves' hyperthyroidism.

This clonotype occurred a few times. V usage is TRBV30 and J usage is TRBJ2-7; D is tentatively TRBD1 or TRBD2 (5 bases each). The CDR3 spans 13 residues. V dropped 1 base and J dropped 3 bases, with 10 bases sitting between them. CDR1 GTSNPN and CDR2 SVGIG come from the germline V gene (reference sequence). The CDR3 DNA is TGTGCCTGGAGTGGGGACCATGGCTACGAGCAGTACTTC. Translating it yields CAWSGDHGYEQYF.

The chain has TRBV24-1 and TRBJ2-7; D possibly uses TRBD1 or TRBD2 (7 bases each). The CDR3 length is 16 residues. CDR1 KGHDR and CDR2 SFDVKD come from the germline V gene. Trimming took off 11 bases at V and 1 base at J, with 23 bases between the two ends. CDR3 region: CASSPPSGTESYEQYF. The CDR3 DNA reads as TGTGCCAGCTCACCACCGAGCGGGACAGAGTCCTACGAGCAGTACTTC.

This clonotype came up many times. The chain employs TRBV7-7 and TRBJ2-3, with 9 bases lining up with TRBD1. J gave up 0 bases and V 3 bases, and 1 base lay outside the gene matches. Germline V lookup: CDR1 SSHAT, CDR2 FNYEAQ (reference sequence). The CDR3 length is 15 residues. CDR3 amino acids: CASSLGQGSTDTQYF. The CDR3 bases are TGTGCCAGCAGCTTGGGACAGGGAAGCACAGATACGCAGTATTTT.

The CDR3 sequence is CSVLMLSGSTGELFF. DNA for the CDR3: TGCAGCGTTCTCATGCTCAGCGGGAGCACCGGGGAGCTGTTTTTT. The V call is TRBV29-1, the J call TRBJ2-2; 8 bases align to TRBD2. Unmatched junction bases numbered 9, after V lost 5 bases and J lost 4 bases. The CDR3 contains 15 residues. Germline loops: CDR1 SQVTM, CDR2 ANQGSEA.

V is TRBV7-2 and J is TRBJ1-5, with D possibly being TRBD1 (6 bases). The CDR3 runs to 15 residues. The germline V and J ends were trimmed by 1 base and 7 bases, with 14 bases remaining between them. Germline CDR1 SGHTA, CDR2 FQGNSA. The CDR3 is CASSLDEGTGQPQHF. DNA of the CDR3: TGTGCCAGCAGCTTAGATGAGGGCACAGGGCAGCCCCAGCATTTT.

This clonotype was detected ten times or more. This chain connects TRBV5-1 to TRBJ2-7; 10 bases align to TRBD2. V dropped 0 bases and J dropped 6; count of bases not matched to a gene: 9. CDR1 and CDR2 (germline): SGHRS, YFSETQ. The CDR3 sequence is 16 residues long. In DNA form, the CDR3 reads TGCGCCAGCAGCTTGGGCCTAGCGGGAGAGTCGGGCGAGCAGTACTTC. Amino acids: CASSLGLAGESGEQYF.

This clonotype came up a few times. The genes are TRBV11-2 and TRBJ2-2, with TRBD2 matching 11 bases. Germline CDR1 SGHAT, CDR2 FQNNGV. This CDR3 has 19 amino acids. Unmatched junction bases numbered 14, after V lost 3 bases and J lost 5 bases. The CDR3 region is CASSFLPGLAEPETGELFF. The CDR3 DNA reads TGTGCCAGCAGCTTCCTACCGGGACTAGCGGAGCCGGAGACCGGGGAGCTGTTTTTT.

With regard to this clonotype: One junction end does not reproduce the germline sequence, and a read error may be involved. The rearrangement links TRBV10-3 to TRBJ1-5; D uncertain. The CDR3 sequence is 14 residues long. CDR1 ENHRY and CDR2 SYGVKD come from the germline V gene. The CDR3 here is CASSYGDFNEPQHF. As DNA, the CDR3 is TGTGCCAGCAGCTACGGGGATTTCAATGAGCCCCAGCATTTT.

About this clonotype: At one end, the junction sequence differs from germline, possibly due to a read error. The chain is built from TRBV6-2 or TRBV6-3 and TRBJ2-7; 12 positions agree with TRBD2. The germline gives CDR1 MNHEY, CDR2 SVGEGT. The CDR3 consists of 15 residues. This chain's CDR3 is CASSRRRTSGTHSPF. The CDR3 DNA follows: TGTGCCAGCAGTAGAAGACGGACTAGCGGGACACACAGCCCCTTC.

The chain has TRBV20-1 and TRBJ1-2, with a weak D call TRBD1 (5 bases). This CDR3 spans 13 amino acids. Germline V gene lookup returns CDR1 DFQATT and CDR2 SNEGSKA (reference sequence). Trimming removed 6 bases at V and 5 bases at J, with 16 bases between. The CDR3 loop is CSARAQGEYGYTF. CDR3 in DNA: TGCAGTGCGCGCGCCCAGGGAGAATATGGCTACACCTTC.

DNA for the CDR3: TGTGCCAGTAGCACCGACAACACAGATACGCAGTATTTT. Protein: CASSTDNTDTQYF. J is TRBJ2-3 and V is TRBV19; D is undetermined. The germline V and J ends were trimmed by 6 bases and 2 bases, with 9 bases remaining between them. CDR1 and CDR2 (germline): LNHDA, SQIVND (reference sequence). The CDR3 has 13 amino acids. Complete variable domain (other parts from reference TRBV19 and TRBJ2-3): DGGITQSPKYLFRKEGQNVTLSCEQNLNHDAMYWYRQDPGQGLRLIYYSQIVNDFQKGDIAEGYSVSREKKESFPLTVTSAQKNPTAFYLCASSTDNTDTQYFGPGTRLTVL.

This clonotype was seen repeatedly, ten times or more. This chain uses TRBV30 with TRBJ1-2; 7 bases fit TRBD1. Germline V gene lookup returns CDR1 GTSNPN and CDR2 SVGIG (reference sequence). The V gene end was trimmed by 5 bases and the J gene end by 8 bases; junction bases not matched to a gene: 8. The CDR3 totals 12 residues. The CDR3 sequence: CAWRGGAGGYTF. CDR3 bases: TGTGCCTGGCGAGGGGGCGCTGGGGGCTACACCTTC.

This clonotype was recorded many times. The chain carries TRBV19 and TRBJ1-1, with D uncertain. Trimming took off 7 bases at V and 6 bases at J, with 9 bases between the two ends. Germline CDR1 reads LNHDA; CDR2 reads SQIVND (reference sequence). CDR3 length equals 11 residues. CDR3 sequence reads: CASMIGSEAFF. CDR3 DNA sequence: TGTGCCAGTATGATTGGATCTGAAGCTTTCTTT.

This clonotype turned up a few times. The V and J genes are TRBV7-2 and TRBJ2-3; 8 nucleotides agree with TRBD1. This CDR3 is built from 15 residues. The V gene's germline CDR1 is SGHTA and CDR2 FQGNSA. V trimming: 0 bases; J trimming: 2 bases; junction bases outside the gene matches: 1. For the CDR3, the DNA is TGTGCCAGCAGCTTAGCGGGACAGGCCACAGATACGCAGTATTTT. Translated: CASSLAGQATDTQYF.